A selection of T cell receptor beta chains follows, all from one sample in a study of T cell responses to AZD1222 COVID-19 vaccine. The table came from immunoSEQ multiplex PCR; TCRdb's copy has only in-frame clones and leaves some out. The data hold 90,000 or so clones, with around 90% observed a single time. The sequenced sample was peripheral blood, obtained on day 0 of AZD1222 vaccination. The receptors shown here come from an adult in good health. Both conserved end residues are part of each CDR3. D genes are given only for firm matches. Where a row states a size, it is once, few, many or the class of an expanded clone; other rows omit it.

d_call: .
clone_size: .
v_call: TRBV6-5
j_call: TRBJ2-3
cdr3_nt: TGTGCCAGCAGTTACTCGATGGACAGCACAGATACGCAGTATTTT
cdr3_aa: CASSYSMDSTDTQYF

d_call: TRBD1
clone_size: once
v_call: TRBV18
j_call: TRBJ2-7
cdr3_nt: TGTGCCAGCTCCCACCGGGACAGACTGGGTCACGAGCAGTACTTC
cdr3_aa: CASSHRDRLGHEQYF

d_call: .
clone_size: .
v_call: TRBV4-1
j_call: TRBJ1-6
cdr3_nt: TGCGCCAGCAGCCAAGGGGGGAATTCACCCCTCCACTTT
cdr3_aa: CASSQGGNSPLHF

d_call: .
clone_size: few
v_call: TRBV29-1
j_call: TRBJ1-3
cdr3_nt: TGCAGCGCCACGGGGGGTAGGGGAAACACCATATATTTT
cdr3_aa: CSATGGRGNTIYF

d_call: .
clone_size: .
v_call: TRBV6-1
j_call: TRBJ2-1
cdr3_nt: TGTGCCAGCAGTGAAAGTGCTAGGGGAAGCTCCAATGAGCAGTTCTTC
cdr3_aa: CASSESARGSSNEQFF

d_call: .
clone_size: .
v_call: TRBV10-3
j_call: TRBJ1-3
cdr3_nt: TGTGCCATCAGCTGGCAGGGGAGCGGAAACACCATATATTTT
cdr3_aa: CAISWQGSGNTIYF

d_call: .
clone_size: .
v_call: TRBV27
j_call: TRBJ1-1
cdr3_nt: TGTGCCAGCAGTTTACAATACGGGGGTGAAGCTTTCTTT
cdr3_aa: CASSLQYGGEAFF

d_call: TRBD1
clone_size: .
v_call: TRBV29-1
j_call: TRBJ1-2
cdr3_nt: TGCAGCGTGGAGAACCGGGACAGGGTTTCTGGCTACACCTTC
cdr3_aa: CSVENRDRVSGYTF

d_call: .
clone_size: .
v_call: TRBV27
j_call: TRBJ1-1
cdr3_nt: TGTGCCAGCAGTTTCTACCCCTTCCACACGAACACTGAAGCTTTCTTT
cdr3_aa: CASSFYPFHTNTEAFF

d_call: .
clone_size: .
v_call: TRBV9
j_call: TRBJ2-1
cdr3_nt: TGTGCCAGCAGCGTATATGACAGCGGTGAGTTGTTCTTC
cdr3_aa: CASSVYDSGELFF

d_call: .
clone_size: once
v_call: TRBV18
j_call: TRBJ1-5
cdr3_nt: TGTGCCAGCTCACCACCGGGGGGGGGCGGCGGCAATCAGCCCCAGCATTTT
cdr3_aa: CASSPPGGGGGNQPQHF

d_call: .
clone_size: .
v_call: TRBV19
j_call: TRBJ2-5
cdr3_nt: TGTGCCAGTAGTATCTGGGTGGGAGAGACCCAGTACTTC
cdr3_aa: CASSIWVGETQYF

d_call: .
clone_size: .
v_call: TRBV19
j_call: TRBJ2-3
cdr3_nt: TGTGCCAGTAGTTCCTGGGGGAGGATAACTAGCACAGATACGCAGTATTTT
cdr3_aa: CASSSWGRITSTDTQYF

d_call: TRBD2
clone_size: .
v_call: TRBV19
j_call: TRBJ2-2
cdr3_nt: TGTGCCAGTACAACTAGCGGGGCGAACACCGGGGAGCTGTTTTTT
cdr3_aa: CASTTSGANTGELFF

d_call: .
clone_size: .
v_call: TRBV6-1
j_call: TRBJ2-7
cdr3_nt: TGTGCCAGCAGTGAAGCGTTTGGCCCCACAGGAGACGAGCAGTACTTC
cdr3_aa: CASSEAFGPTGDEQYF

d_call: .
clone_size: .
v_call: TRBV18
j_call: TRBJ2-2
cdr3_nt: TGTGCCAGCTCGGTGGTGATGGCCACGAACACCGGGGAGCTGTTTTTT
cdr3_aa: CASSVVMATNTGELFF

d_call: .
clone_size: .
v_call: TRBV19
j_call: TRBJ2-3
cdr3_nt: TGTGCCAGTAAACTCAAGTGGGAGGGGGGCACGCAGTATTTT
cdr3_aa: CASKLKWEGGTQYF

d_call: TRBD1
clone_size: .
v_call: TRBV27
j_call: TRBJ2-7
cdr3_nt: TGTGCCAGCAGTTTCTCCGACAGGGTCGAGCAGTACTTC
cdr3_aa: CASSFSDRVEQYF

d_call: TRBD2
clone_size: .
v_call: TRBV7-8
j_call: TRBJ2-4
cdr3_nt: TGTGCCAGCAGCTTTGGACTAGCGGGAGGCAGCGGAAACATTCAGTACTTC
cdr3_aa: CASSFGLAGGSGNIQYF

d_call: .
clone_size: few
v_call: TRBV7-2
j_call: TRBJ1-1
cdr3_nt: TGTGCCAGCAGCCCACCGGGGGGGCCGAACACTGAAGCTTTCTTT
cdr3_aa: CASSPPGGPNTEAFF

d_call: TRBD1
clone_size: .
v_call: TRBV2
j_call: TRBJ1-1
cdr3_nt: TGTGCCAGCAGTACAGGGACAGTGAACACTGAAGCTTTCTTT
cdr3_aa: CASSTGTVNTEAFF

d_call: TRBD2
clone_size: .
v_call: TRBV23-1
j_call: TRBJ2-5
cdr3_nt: TGCGCCAGCAGTCAACGCAAGACAGCGGGAGCCGTTCCGGGGAAGACCCAGTACTTC
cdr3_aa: CASSQRKTAGAVPGKTQYF

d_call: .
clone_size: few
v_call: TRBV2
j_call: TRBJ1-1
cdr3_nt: TGTGCCAGCAGGGCGGAGGGCCGGTATTCTGAAGCTTTCTTT
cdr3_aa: CASRAEGRYSEAFF

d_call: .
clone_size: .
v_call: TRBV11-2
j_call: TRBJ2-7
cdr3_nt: TGTGCCAGCAGCTTTGGCAGCTACTACGAGCAGTACTTC
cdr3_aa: CASSFGSYYEQYF

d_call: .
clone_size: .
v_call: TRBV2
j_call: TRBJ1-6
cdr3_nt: TGTGCCAGCACGGGGAGGGGCTTCTCCTATAATTCACCCCTCCACTTT
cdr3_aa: CASTGRGFSYNSPLHF

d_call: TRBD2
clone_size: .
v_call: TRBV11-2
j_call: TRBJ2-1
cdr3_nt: TGTGCCAGCAGCTTAAGGTACCCGAGCGGGAGGGCCCGACGTGAGCAGTTCTTC
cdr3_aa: CASSLRYPSGRARREQFF